One sample yielded the 7 T cell receptor beta chains listed below, sequenced in a study of vaccination effects on CD4 cells after COVID-19 (dated 2022 in TCRdb). These receptors have no identified antigens. After approximately 11 days of culture, CD4+ T cells were isolated with the EasySep CD4+ T cell isolation kit. Libraries were constructed by the immunoSEQ multiplex PCR assay. TCRdb took this table from immuneACCESS and kept in-frame rearrangements with V and J called. Such tables lack part of the clones; where checked against another copy, unresolved V genes explain under half of the gap, and the rest is unexplained. A total of tens of thousands of clones appear in this sample, 50% to 80% of them only once. The ten most abundant clones make up approximately 5% of the sample. Sequencing used CD4+ T cells from PBMCs cultured without peptide, obtained before COVID-19 vaccination. The receptor source for this set is a human donor who received a COVID-19 vaccine.

The gene calls are TRBV19 and TRBJ1-1, with 11 nucleotides matching TRBD1. The CDR3 sequence is 14 residues long. The J segment lost 6 bases and the V segment lost 4 bases, leaving 4 bases of the junction unmatched. Germline V CDR1 and CDR2: LNHDA, SQIVND (reference sequence). This CDR3 reads CASSRGQGAPEAFF. Written as DNA, the CDR3 is TGTGCCAGTAGTAGAGGACAGGGGGCCCCTGAAGCTTTCTTT.

V is TRBV9 and J is TRBJ2-1; tentative D call: TRBD2 (6 bases). V was pared by 4 bases and J by 4 bases, with 12 bases between. CDR1 is SGDLS and CDR2 is YYNGEE in the germline V gene. The CDR3 length is 14 residues. The CDR3 here is CASSPHGGYNEQFF. The CDR3 nucleotides read TGTGCCAGCAGCCCCCACGGAGGGTACAATGAGCAGTTCTTC. The entire variable domain, with the rest obtained from reference TRBV9 and TRBJ2-1, is as follows: DSGVTQTPKHLITATGQRVTLRCSPRSGDLSVYWYQQSLDQGLQFLIQYYNGEERAKGNILERFSAQQFPDLHSELNLSSLELGDSALYFCASSPHGGYNEQFFGPGTRLTVL.

This clone was seen once. The V and J genes are TRBV19 and TRBJ2-4; D is perhaps TRBD1 (5 bases). The CDR3 length is 19 residues. The germline gives CDR1 LNHDA, CDR2 SQIVND (reference sequence). Trimming removed 2 bases from V and 0 bases from J, with 20 bases in between. The chain's CDR3 is CASSIWASRDRVAKNIQYF. The CDR3 nucleotides read TGTGCCAGTAGTATATGGGCTTCCAGGGATAGGGTAGCCAAAAACATTCAGTACTTC.

The chain recombines TRBV3-1 (or the pseudogene TRBV3-2) with TRBJ2-7; possible D gene TRBD2, 6 bases. V was pared by 1 base and J by 10 bases, with 14 bases between. Germline V gene lookup returns CDR1 LGHDT and CDR2 YNNKEL (reference sequence). This CDR3 contains 13 residues. Here the CDR3 reads CASSQGSRGNQYF. CDR3 coding DNA: TGTGCCAGCAGCCAAGGGTCCCGGGGGAATCAGTACTTC.

This chain joins TRBV13 and TRBJ1-1, with a weak D call TRBD1 (6 bases). This CDR3 region has 13 residues. The V gene lost 1 base and the J gene lost 7 bases, with 10 bases spanning the gap. Germline V gives CDR1 PRHDT, CDR2 FYEKMQ (reference sequence). CDR3 loop: CASSLVGTSEAFF. DNA for the CDR3: TGTGCCAGCAGCTTAGTGGGGACAAGTGAAGCTTTCTTT.

The gene calls are TRBV12-3 or TRBV12-4 and TRBJ1-2, with D perhaps TRBD1 (6 bases). V was clipped by 4 bases and J by 3 bases, with 9 bases between them. CDR3 length: 13 amino acids. CDR3 residues: CASSSAGDYGYTF. Written as DNA, the CDR3 is TGTGCCAGCAGTTCGGCAGGGGACTATGGCTACACCTTC.

There are a few counts of this clone. V is TRBV7-2 and J is TRBJ1-2; perhaps TRBD1 as D (5 bases). Trimming shortened V by 0 bases and J by 8 bases, and 10 bases separated the two germline ends. The CDR3 loop spans 13 amino acids. The germline CDR1 and CDR2 sequences are SGHTA and FQGNSA. The CDR3 coding sequence is TGTGCCAGCAGCTTAGCGTTCGGGGACGGCTACACCTTC. Encoded protein: CASSLAFGDGYTF.